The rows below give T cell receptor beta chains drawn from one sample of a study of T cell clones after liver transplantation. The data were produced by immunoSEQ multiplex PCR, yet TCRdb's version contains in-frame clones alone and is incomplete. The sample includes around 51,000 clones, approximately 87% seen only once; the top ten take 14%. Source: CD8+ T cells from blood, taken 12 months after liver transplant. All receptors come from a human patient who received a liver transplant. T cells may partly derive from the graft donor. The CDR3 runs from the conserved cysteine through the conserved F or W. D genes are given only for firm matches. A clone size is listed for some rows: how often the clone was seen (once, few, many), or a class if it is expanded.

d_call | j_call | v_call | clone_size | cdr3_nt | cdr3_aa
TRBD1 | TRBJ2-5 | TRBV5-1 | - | TGCGCCAGCAGGGAGACAGGGGCAGAGACCCAGTACTTC | CASRETGAETQYF
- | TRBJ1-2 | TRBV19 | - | TGTGCCAGTAGTACAGGGACTGCTGCGGGGGGCTACACCTTC | CASSTGTAAGGYTF
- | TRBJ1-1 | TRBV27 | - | TGTGCCAGCAGTTCAGTCGAAGTCGGGTCAGCTTTCTTT | CASSSVEVGSAFF
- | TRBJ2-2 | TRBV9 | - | TGTGCCAGCAGCGAGAGCACCGGGGAGCTGTTTTTT | CASSESTGELFF
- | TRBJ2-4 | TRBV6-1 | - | TGTGCCAGCAGTGAAGCGGACAGTCTAGCCAAAAACATTCAGTACTTC | CASSEADSLAKNIQYF
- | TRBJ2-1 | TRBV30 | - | TGTGCCTGGACACTTAGCGGAATCTACAATGAGCAGTTCTTC | CAWTLSGIYNEQFF
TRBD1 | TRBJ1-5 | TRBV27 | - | TGTGCCAGCAGCCACGACAGGGCAGGCCAGCCCCAGCATTTT | CASSHDRAGQPQHF
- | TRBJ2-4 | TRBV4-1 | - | TGCGCCAGCAGCCAAGGTAGCAAAAACATTCAGTACTTC | CASSQGSKNIQYF
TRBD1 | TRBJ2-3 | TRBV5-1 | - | TGCGCCAGCAGCTTGGACAGGGGAAGATCAGATACGCAGTATTTT | CASSLDRGRSDTQYF
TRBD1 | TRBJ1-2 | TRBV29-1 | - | TGCAGCGTTGAAGGAGCCAGGGGGATAGGCTACACCTTC | CSVEGARGIGYTF
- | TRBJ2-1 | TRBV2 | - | TGTGCCAGCAGTGAAGGGCAGCGACCCCCTGACAATGAACAGTTCTTC | CASSEGQRPPDNEQFF
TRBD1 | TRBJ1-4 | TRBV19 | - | TGTGCCAGTAGTATACCAGGGACAGGAGGTGAAAAACTGTTTTTT | CASSIPGTGGEKLFF
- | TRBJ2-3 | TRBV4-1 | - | TGCGCCAGCAGCCAAGAGTGGCGGGGCACAGATACGCAGTATTTT | CASSQEWRGTDTQYF
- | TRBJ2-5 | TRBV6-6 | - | TGTGCCAGCAGCTTTTACGCCTCCCAAGAGACCCAGTACTTC | CASSFYASQETQYF
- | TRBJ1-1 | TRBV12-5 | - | TGTGCTAGTGCTACCACAGGGCTTGGGACTGAAGCTTTCTTT | CASATTGLGTEAFF
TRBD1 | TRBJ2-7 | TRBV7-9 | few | TGTGCCAGCAGCTCATCACTCCCCCGACAGGGAGAAGACTACGAGCAGTACTTC | CASSSSLPRQGEDYEQYF
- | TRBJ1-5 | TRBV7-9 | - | TGTGCCAGCAGCGTAGCCGCGGGGCCCCAGCATTTT | CASSVAAGPQHF
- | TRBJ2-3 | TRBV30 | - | TGTGCCTGGGGTCCCGGCACAGATACGCAGTATTTT | CAWGPGTDTQYF
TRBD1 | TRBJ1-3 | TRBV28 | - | TGTGCCAGCAGTTCATCCCGCACAGGGGGCCTCGGAAACACCATATATTTT | CASSSSRTGGLGNTIYF
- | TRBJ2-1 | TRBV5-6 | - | TGTGCCAGCAGCTCTCAGATGTACAATGAGCAGTTCTTC | CASSSQMYNEQFF
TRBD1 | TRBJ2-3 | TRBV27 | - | TGTGCCAGCAGTTTGGACAGGAACACAGATACGCAGTATTTT | CASSLDRNTDTQYF
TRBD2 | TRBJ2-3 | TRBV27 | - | TGTGCCAGCAGCCGCGGGAGGGAAGCAGATACGCAGTATTTT | CASSRGREADTQYF
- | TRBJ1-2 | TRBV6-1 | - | TGTGCCATTTGGACGGGGGGCTACACCTTC | CAIWTGGYTF
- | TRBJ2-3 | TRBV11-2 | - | TGTGCCAGCAGCCTTTTCGGACCTACAGATACGCAGTATTTT | CASSLFGPTDTQYF
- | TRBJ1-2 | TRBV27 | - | TGTGCCAGCAGTTTATTCGCAGGGGATGTCTATGGCTACACCTTC | CASSLFAGDVYGYTF
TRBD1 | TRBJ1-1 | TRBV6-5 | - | TGTGCCAGCAGTTCCCACGGACAGGGGGTATTGACTGAAGCTTTCTTT | CASSSHGQGVLTEAFF
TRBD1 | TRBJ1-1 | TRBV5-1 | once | TGCGCCAGCAGCCGGGACAGCATGAACACTGAAGCTTTCTTT | CASSRDSMNTEAFF
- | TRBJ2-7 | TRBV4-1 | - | TGCGCCAGCAGCGCTGGGGGGAGCTCCTACGAGCAGTACTTC | CASSAGGSSYEQYF
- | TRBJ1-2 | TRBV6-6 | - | TGTGCCAGCAGTTACTCGGGGGAGGGGGGCTTCTATGGCTACACCTTC | CASSYSGEGGFYGYTF
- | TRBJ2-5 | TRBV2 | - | TGTGCCAGCAGTAAACGCGGACTTGGGGACGGAGAGACCCAGTACTTC | CASSKRGLGDGETQYF
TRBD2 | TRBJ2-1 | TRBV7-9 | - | TGTGCCAGCAGCCAGACTAGCGGGAGGGTAAACGAGCAGTTCTTC | CASSQTSGRVNEQFF
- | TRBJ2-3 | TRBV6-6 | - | TGTGCCAGCAGTTCGCAGGTCCGCACAGATACGCAGTATTTT | CASSSQVRTDTQYF